This is a list of T cell receptor beta chains from one sample in a study of shared clonotypes between healthy human individuals. The method was immunoSEQ multiplex PCR; TCRdb's version includes in-frame clones alone and lacks a portion of them. The sample shows hundreds of thousands of clones, about two thirds of them seen only once. The material sequenced was memory CD4+ T cells sorted from blood. Receptors originate from a woman aged 25 to 39 in good health. The CDR3 runs from the conserved cysteine through the conserved F or W. The D gene is left open where the match is weak. Size values are once, few and many counts, or a class for expanded clones, and some rows have none.

CDR3 protein | CDR3 DNA | J gene | V gene | D gene | clone size
CASSLGVAGTSGRLADTQYF | TGCGCCAGCAGCTTGGGAGTAGCGGGGACTAGCGGGAGATTAGCAGATACGCAGTATTTT | TRBJ2-3 | TRBV5-1 | TRBD2 | .
CASRPGQGRYEQYF | TGTGCCAGCAGGCCGGGACAGGGACGCTACGAGCAGTACTTC | TRBJ2-7 | TRBV6-5 | TRBD1 | .
CASSPGGFGPQHF | TGTGCCAGCAGCCCCGGGGGGTTCGGGCCCCAGCATTTT | TRBJ1-5 | TRBV7-9 | . | .
CASSIRDRPGQPQHF | TGTGCCAGTAGTATTAGGGACAGGCCAGGGCAGCCCCAGCATTTT | TRBJ1-5 | TRBV19 | TRBD1 | .
CASTGTSGTTYEQYF | TGTGCCAGCACCGGGACTAGCGGGACCACCTACGAGCAGTACTTC | TRBJ2-7 | TRBV25-1 | TRBD2 | .
CASSLVGLAGDSYNEQFF | TGTGCCAGCAGTTTAGTGGGGCTAGCGGGGGACTCCTACAATGAGCAGTTCTTC | TRBJ2-1 | TRBV28 | TRBD2 | .
CASSAPGTSAFDEQFF | TGTGCCAGTAGTGCCCCCGGGACTAGCGCCTTTGATGAGCAGTTCTTC | TRBJ2-1 | TRBV19 | TRBD2 | .
CASSARRGGYEQYF | TGTGCCAGCAGTGCCCGCCGGGGAGGCTACGAGCAGTACTTC | TRBJ2-7 | TRBV28 | . | .
CAISETIGQGQYEQYF | TGTGCCATCAGTGAGACCATTGGACAGGGGCAGTACGAGCAGTACTTC | TRBJ2-7 | TRBV10-3 | TRBD1 | .
CASSPRRGEYNEQFF | TGTGCCAGCTCACCACGGAGGGGGGAGTACAATGAGCAGTTCTTC | TRBJ2-1 | TRBV18 | . | .
CASSLARTADGYTF | TGTGCCAGCAGTTTGGCCCGGACAGCCGATGGCTACACCTTC | TRBJ1-2 | TRBV2 | . | .
CASIPSWSLTTDTQYF | TGTGCCAGCATCCCCAGCTGGAGTCTGACCACAGATACGCAGTATTTT | TRBJ2-3 | TRBV7-2 | . | once
CASSQGGYNEQFF | TGTGCCAGCAGCCAAGGGGGGTACAATGAGCAGTTCTTC | TRBJ2-1 | TRBV4-2 | . | few
CASSLGSLGGTGELFF | TGTGCCAGCAGCTTAGGTTCCCTCGGCGGCACCGGGGAGCTGTTTTTT | TRBJ2-2 | TRBV7-3 | . | .
CASPPLYEQYF | TGCGCCAGCCCCCCCTTATACGAGCAGTACTTC | TRBJ2-7 | TRBV10-1 | . | few
CATSVLNNEQFF | TGTGCCACCAGCGTATTAAACAATGAGCAGTTCTTC | TRBJ2-1 | TRBV15 | . | once
CASSSLAGGPNEQFF | TGTGCCAGCAGCTCACTAGCGGGAGGGCCTAATGAGCAGTTCTTC | TRBJ2-1 | TRBV11-2 | TRBD2 | once
CASSLAVQGHEQYF | TGCGCCAGCAGCTTGGCTGTCCAGGGCCACGAGCAGTACTTC | TRBJ2-7 | TRBV5-1 | . | .
CASSPGASGSDEQFF | TGTGCCAGCAGCCCCGGGGCTAGCGGGAGCGATGAGCAGTTCTTC | TRBJ2-1 | TRBV5-4 | TRBD2 | few
CASSMDGSGPGDEQYF | TGTGCCAGCAGCATGGACGGCTCCGGACCTGGTGACGAGCAGTACTTC | TRBJ2-7 | TRBV28 | . | few
CASSPRRWQGADTGELFF | TGTGCCAGCAGCCCAAGGCGTTGGCAGGGGGCGGACACCGGGGAGCTGTTTTTT | TRBJ2-2 | TRBV7-9 | TRBD1 | .
CASSEQQGNTIYF | TGTGCCAGCAGTGAACAACAAGGAAACACCATATATTTT | TRBJ1-3 | TRBV6-1 | . | .
CASSGLGGQGQYEQYF | TGTGCCAGCAGTGGCTTGGGGGGACAGGGACAGTACGAGCAGTACTTC | TRBJ2-7 | TRBV25-1 | TRBD1 | once
CASSLGGRSSGNTIYF | TGTGCCAGCAGCTTGGGTGGGCGGAGCTCTGGAAACACCATATATTTT | TRBJ1-3 | TRBV5-4 | . | .
CASSSHHGFEAFF | TGTGCCAGCAGCTCCCACCACGGGTTTGAAGCTTTCTTT | TRBJ1-1 | TRBV11-3 | . | .
CASNRQGLSSYEQYF | TGTGCCAGCAACCGACAGGGATTAAGCTCCTACGAGCAGTACTTC | TRBJ2-7 | TRBV27 | TRBD1 | .
CASSSVTSERNEQFF | TGTGCCAGCAGCTCCGTGACTAGCGAGCGCAATGAGCAGTTCTTC | TRBJ2-1 | TRBV11-2 | TRBD2 | .
CASSNDPGSNEKLFF | TGTGCCAGCAGTAACGACCCGGGGTCGAATGAAAAACTGTTTTTT | TRBJ1-4 | TRBV6-5 | . | once
CASSSISGQETQYF | TGTGCCAGCAGCTCCATTAGCGGCCAAGAGACCCAGTACTTC | TRBJ2-5 | TRBV11-2 | . | .
CASSRSLTSGRDTQYF | TGTGCCAGCAGCCGAAGTCTGACTAGCGGGAGAGATACGCAGTATTTT | TRBJ2-3 | TRBV4-2 | TRBD2 | once
CASSQEWVGTGDTDTQYF | TGCGCCAGCAGCCAAGAATGGGTCGGGACTGGGGACACAGATACGCAGTATTTT | TRBJ2-3 | TRBV4-1 | . | .
CASSLTGTLSTQYF | TGTGCCAGCAGTCTAACCGGGACTCTTAGTACGCAGTATTTT | TRBJ2-3 | TRBV28 | . | many
CASGRRALAYNEQFF | TGTGCCAGCGGGCGGCGGGCCCTGGCCTACAATGAGCAGTTCTTC | TRBJ2-1 | TRBV27 | . | .
CASSLGRHGTGELFF | TGTGCCAGCAGCTTAGGACGTCACGGGACCGGGGAGCTGTTTTTT | TRBJ2-2 | TRBV11-2 | . | few
CASSRTVGRYEQYF | TGTGCCAGTAGTCGAACGGTCGGTCGCTACGAGCAGTACTTC | TRBJ2-7 | TRBV19 | . | .
CAISESASMNTEAFF | TGTGCCATCAGTGAGTCGGCAAGCATGAACACTGAAGCTTTCTTT | TRBJ1-1 | TRBV10-3 | . | .
CASSRGQVYNEQFF | TGTGCCAGCAGTAGGGGACAGGTCTACAATGAGCAGTTCTTC | TRBJ2-1 | TRBV14 | TRBD1 | .
CASAVRANEKLFF | TGTGCCAGCGCGGTCAGGGCTAATGAAAAACTGTTTTTT | TRBJ1-4 | TRBV28 | . | .
CASSWQRQGAYEQYF | TGTGCCAGCAGCTGGCAAAGGCAGGGGGCCTACGAGCAGTACTTC | TRBJ2-7 | TRBV28 | TRBD1 | .
CASSLVGIYEQYF | TGCGCCAGCAGCTTGGTTGGGATTTACGAGCAGTACTTC | TRBJ2-7 | TRBV5-1 | . | .
CASSLTGANVLTF | TGTGCCAGCAGCTTGACTGGGGCCAACGTCCTGACTTTC | TRBJ2-6 | TRBV5-4 | . | .
CASSLHGQFEAFF | TGTGCCAGCAGCCTCCACGGACAGTTTGAAGCTTTCTTT | TRBJ1-1 | TRBV11-2 | . | few
CAGAEGEPNEKLFF | TGTGCCGGAGCGGAGGGTGAGCCTAATGAAAAACTGTTTTTT | TRBJ1-4 | TRBV6-1 | . | .
CASSSTSGRLGSTDTQYF | TGTGCCAGCAGCTCGACTAGCGGGAGATTGGGATCCACAGATACGCAGTATTTT | TRBJ2-3 | TRBV4-2 | TRBD2 | .
CASSRTVNEQFF | TGTGCCAGCAGCCGGACAGTCAATGAGCAGTTCTTC | TRBJ2-1 | TRBV6-6 | . | .
CASKDRTSTDTQYF | TGTGCCAGCAAGGACAGAACTAGCACAGATACGCAGTATTTT | TRBJ2-3 | TRBV6-1 | . | few
CASKRRETGIKNTEAFF | TGTGCCAGCAAGCGACGAGAAACAGGGATTAAAAACACTGAAGCTTTCTTT | TRBJ1-1 | TRBV2 | . | few
CASHLQGNQPQHF | TGTGCCAGCCACCTGCAGGGAAATCAGCCCCAGCATTTT | TRBJ1-5 | TRBV2 | . | .
CASTHDPYRSNQPQHF | TGTGCCAGTACCCATGACCCTTACCGTAGCAATCAGCCCCAGCATTTT | TRBJ1-5 | TRBV19 | . | many
CASSSYRSMNTEAFF | TGTGCCAGCAGCTCCTACAGGTCCATGAACACTGAAGCTTTCTTT | TRBJ1-1 | TRBV7-2 | . | .
CASIGPRDGQFF | TGTGCCAGCATAGGCCCCCGGGACGGGCAGTTCTTC | TRBJ2-1 | TRBV28 | . | few
CASSRTGGTGELFF | TGTGCCAGCAGCCGGACTGGAGGCACCGGGGAGCTGTTTTTT | TRBJ2-2 | TRBV9 | . | .
CASTGTGNYEQYF | TGTGCCAGTACCGGGACAGGGAACTACGAGCAGTACTTC | TRBJ2-7 | TRBV2 | TRBD1 | .
CASRYRRNSYEQYF | TGTGCCAGCAGATACAGGAGAAACTCCTACGAGCAGTACTTC | TRBJ2-7 | TRBV7-9 | . | .
CASSSTGGSSEQYF | TGTGCCAGTAGTAGTACTGGGGGGTCGAGTGAGCAGTACTTC | TRBJ2-7 | TRBV19 | . | .
CASSSGLAGAIETQYF | TGTGCCAGCAGCTCCGGACTAGCGGGAGCGATAGAGACCCAGTACTTC | TRBJ2-5 | TRBV11-2 | TRBD2 | .
CASSRGQGAYEQYF | TGTGCCAGCAGTCGTGGACAGGGGGCCTACGAGCAGTACTTC | TRBJ2-7 | TRBV6-5 | TRBD1 | few
CASSIRQGGPYEQYF | TGTGCCAGTAGTATTCGACAGGGGGGTCCCTACGAGCAGTACTTC | TRBJ2-7 | TRBV19 | TRBD1 | .
CASSQSPGRTGELFF | TGCGCCAGCAGTCAATCTCCAGGCCGGACCGGGGAGCTGTTTTTT | TRBJ2-2 | TRBV23-1 | . | .
CASSSQGRGETQYF | TGCGCCAGCAGCTCGCAGGGGAGAGGCGAGACCCAGTACTTC | TRBJ2-5 | TRBV5-1 | . | once